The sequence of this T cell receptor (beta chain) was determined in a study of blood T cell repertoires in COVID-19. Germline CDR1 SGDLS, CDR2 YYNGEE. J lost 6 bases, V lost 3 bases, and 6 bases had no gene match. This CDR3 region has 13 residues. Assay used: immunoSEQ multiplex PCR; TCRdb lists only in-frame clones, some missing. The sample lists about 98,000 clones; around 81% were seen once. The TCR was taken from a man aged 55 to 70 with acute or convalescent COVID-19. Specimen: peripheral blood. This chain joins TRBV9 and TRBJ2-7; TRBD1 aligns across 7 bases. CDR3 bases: TGTGCCAGCAGCGCTAGGGGGCGGGCCGAGCAGTACTTC. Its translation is CASSARGRAEQYF.